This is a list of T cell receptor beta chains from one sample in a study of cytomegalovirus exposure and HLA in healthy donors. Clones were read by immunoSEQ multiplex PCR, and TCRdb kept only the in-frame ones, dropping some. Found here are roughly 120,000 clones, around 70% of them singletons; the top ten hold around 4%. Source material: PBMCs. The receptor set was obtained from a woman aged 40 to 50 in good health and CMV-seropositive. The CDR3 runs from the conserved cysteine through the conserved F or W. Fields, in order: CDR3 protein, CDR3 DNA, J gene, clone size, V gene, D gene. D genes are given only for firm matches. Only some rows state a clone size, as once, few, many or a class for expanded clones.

CDR3: CASSSQGNTEAFF
DNA: TGCGCCAGCAGCTCACAGGGGAACACTGAAGCTTTCTTT
J: TRBJ1-1
size: .
V: TRBV5-1
D: .

CDR3: CASSPRQGTDTQYF
DNA: TGTGCCAGCAGCCCCCGTCAGGGTACAGATACGCAGTATTTT
J: TRBJ2-3
size: .
V: TRBV9
D: .

CDR3: CASRARQTDTQYF
DNA: TGTGCCAGCAGGGCCCGACAGACAGATACGCAGTATTTT
J: TRBJ2-3
size: .
V: TRBV2
D: .

CDR3: CAVTGSGNTGELFF
DNA: TGCGCCGTTACTGGTAGCGGCAACACCGGGGAGCTGTTTTTT
J: TRBJ2-2
size: once
V: TRBV7-9
D: .

CDR3: CASSYGQGESYTF
DNA: TGTGCCAGCAGCTATGGACAGGGAGAGAGCTACACCTTC
J: TRBJ1-2
size: few
V: TRBV7-9
D: TRBD1

CDR3: CAISESQAQAFF
DNA: TGTGCCATCAGTGAGTCACAGGCTCAAGCTTTCTTT
J: TRBJ1-1
size: .
V: TRBV10-3
D: .

CDR3: CSVLQGAATEAFF
DNA: TGCAGCGTACTACAGGGGGCAGCGACTGAAGCTTTCTTT
J: TRBJ1-1
size: .
V: TRBV29-1
D: TRBD1

CDR3: CASSYGQGVGGLFF
DNA: TGCGCCAGCAGCTACGGGCAGGGGGTTGGTGGACTGTTTTTT
J: TRBJ1-4
size: .
V: TRBV5-1
D: TRBD1

CDR3: CASSLVGGSSYNEQFF
DNA: TGTGCCAGCAGCTTGGTAGGGGGCAGCTCCTACAATGAGCAGTTCTTC
J: TRBJ2-1
size: .
V: TRBV5-4
D: TRBD1

CDR3: CASSYLRRRATGELFF
DNA: TGTGCCAGCAGTTACCTCCGCAGGCGGGCGACCGGGGAGCTGTTTTTT
J: TRBJ2-2
size: .
V: TRBV6-5
D: .

CDR3: CASSPGQGAIRETQYF
DNA: TGTGCCAGCAGCCCTGGACAGGGGGCGATTCGGGAGACCCAGTACTTC
J: TRBJ2-5
size: .
V: TRBV11-1
D: TRBD1

CDR3: CASSYGTNTEAFF
DNA: TGCGCCAGCAGCTATGGCACGAACACTGAAGCTTTCTTT
J: TRBJ1-1
size: .
V: TRBV5-1
D: .

CDR3: CASSLDKSSGRLWYEQYF
DNA: TGTGCCAGCAGCTTAGACAAAAGTAGCGGGAGGTTGTGGTACGAGCAGTACTTC
J: TRBJ2-7
size: .
V: TRBV7-9
D: TRBD2

CDR3: CASSGDRVEREVVF
DNA: TGTGCCAGCAGTGGGGACAGGGTCGAGCGGGAGGTTGTCTTC
J: TRBJ2-1
size: .
V: TRBV25-1
D: .

CDR3: CASSLRAYEQYF
DNA: TGTGCCAGCAGCTTAAGAGCCTACGAGCAGTACTTC
J: TRBJ2-7
size: few
V: TRBV13
D: .

CDR3: CASSEAGGLTQPQHF
DNA: TGTGCCAGCAGCGAGGCGGGGGGCTTGACTCAGCCCCAGCATTTT
J: TRBJ1-5
size: .
V: TRBV6-5
D: .

CDR3: CASSLGSGAGETQYF
DNA: TGTGCCAGCAGCTTGGGTTCAGGGGCAGGGGAGACCCAGTACTTC
J: TRBJ2-5
size: .
V: TRBV5-4
D: .

CDR3: CATSLLGVAGQYEQYF
DNA: TGTGCCACCAGCCTTCTGGGGGTAGCGGGTCAGTACGAGCAGTACTTC
J: TRBJ2-7
size: few
V: TRBV19
D: TRBD2

CDR3: CASSWTFYNEQFF
DNA: TGTGCCAGCAGCTGGACTTTCTACAATGAGCAGTTCTTC
J: TRBJ2-1
size: .
V: TRBV5-8
D: .

CDR3: CASSPRLAGGLGNEQFF
DNA: TGTGCCAGCTCACCCCGACTAGCGGGAGGGTTAGGCAATGAGCAGTTCTTC
J: TRBJ2-1
size: few
V: TRBV18
D: TRBD2

CDR3: CASSQLAGGRGTDTQYF
DNA: TGCGCCAGCAGCCAATTAGCGGGGGGTAGGGGCACAGATACGCAGTATTTT
J: TRBJ2-3
size: once
V: TRBV4-1
D: TRBD2

CDR3: CASGQGVGGNTIYF
DNA: TGTGCCAGCGGACAGGGGGTAGGTGGAAACACCATATATTTT
J: TRBJ1-3
size: .
V: TRBV9
D: TRBD1

CDR3: CASISSRDRAHNEQFF
DNA: TGTGCCAGCATTTCCTCTAGGGACAGGGCCCACAATGAGCAGTTCTTC
J: TRBJ2-1
size: .
V: TRBV27
D: TRBD1

CDR3: CASSPLREGQPQHF
DNA: TGTGCCAGCAGTCCCCTAAGAGAGGGACAGCCCCAGCATTTT
J: TRBJ1-5
size: .
V: TRBV27
D: .

CDR3: CASSGLAGGSQPQHF
DNA: TGTGCCAGCAGTGGCCTGGCGGGGGGCAGTCAGCCCCAGCATTTT
J: TRBJ1-5
size: .
V: TRBV6-1
D: .

CDR3: CASSPGLAGFSYEQYF
DNA: TGCGCCAGCAGCCCAGGACTAGCGGGCTTCTCCTACGAGCAGTACTTC
J: TRBJ2-7
size: .
V: TRBV5-1
D: TRBD2

CDR3: CASSPVGSSTDTQYF
DNA: TGTGCCAGCTCACCAGTCGGTTCTAGCACAGATACGCAGTATTTT
J: TRBJ2-3
size: .
V: TRBV18
D: .

CDR3: CASSVVPGGGTGELFF
DNA: TGTGCCAGCAGCGTAGTTCCGGGAGGGGGGACCGGGGAGCTGTTTTTT
J: TRBJ2-2
size: .
V: TRBV9
D: TRBD2

CDR3: CASSIPGGSGGYTF
DNA: TGTGCCAGTAGTATCCCAGGGGGCAGCGGTGGCTACACCTTC
J: TRBJ1-2
size: few
V: TRBV19
D: TRBD1

CDR3: CASRLSFLTEKTQYF
DNA: TGTGCCAGCAGACTCAGCTTCTTGACAGAAAAGACCCAGTACTTC
J: TRBJ2-5
size: .
V: TRBV2
D: .

CDR3: CASSFRGGTSHADTQYF
DNA: TGTGCCAGCAGCTTTAGGGGAGGAACTAGTCATGCAGATACGCAGTATTTT
J: TRBJ2-3
size: .
V: TRBV7-9
D: .

CDR3: CASSPPGQIFYGYTF
DNA: TGTGCCAGCTCACCACCGGGACAGATCTTCTATGGCTACACCTTC
J: TRBJ1-2
size: .
V: TRBV18
D: TRBD1

CDR3: CASSPTGQGDEQYF
DNA: TGTGCCAGCAGCCCAACAGGACAGGGGGACGAGCAGTACTTC
J: TRBJ2-7
size: .
V: TRBV7-2
D: TRBD1

CDR3: CASSPQTRQGSRLFF
DNA: TGTGCCAGCAGCCCTCAAACCAGACAGGGCTCGCGACTTTTCTTT
J: TRBJ1-1
size: .
V: TRBV9
D: TRBD1

CDR3: CASSLVPQGSKSPYEQYF
DNA: TGCGCCAGCAGCTTGGTCCCACAGGGTAGCAAAAGTCCCTACGAGCAGTACTTC
J: TRBJ2-7
size: .
V: TRBV5-1
D: .

CDR3: CASSPGLDYGYTF
DNA: TGCGCCAGCAGCCCGGGGTTGGACTATGGCTACACCTTC
J: TRBJ1-2
size: .
V: TRBV4-3
D: .

CDR3: CASGQGNNEKLFF
DNA: TGCGCCAGCGGACAGGGAAATAATGAAAAACTGTTTTTT
J: TRBJ1-4
size: .
V: TRBV5-1
D: TRBD1

CDR3: CASSLIRGHWNTEAFF
DNA: TGTGCCAGCAGCTTAATCAGGGGGCATTGGAACACTGAAGCTTTCTTT
J: TRBJ1-1
size: .
V: TRBV7-2
D: TRBD1

CDR3: CASSLATGRGYTF
DNA: TGTGCCAGCAGCTTGGCCACAGGACGAGGCTACACCTTC
J: TRBJ1-2
size: .
V: TRBV5-4
D: .

CDR3: CASSLMTGGGGYTF
DNA: TGTGCCAGCAGTTTAATGACAGGGGGCGGCGGCTACACCTTC
J: TRBJ1-2
size: once
V: TRBV27
D: TRBD1

CDR3: CASSQNGAVEQYF
DNA: TGCGCCAGCAGCCAGAATGGGGCAGTCGAGCAGTACTTC
J: TRBJ2-7
size: few
V: TRBV4-3
D: .

CDR3: CASKKTGTGLSNEKLFF
DNA: TGTGCCAGCAAAAAGACCGGGACAGGCCTTTCTAATGAAAAACTGTTTTTT
J: TRBJ1-4
size: .
V: TRBV2
D: TRBD1

CDR3: CASSPDYGRNTEAFF
DNA: TGTGCCAGCAGCCCCGACTATGGGAGGAACACTGAAGCTTTCTTT
J: TRBJ1-1
size: .
V: TRBV5-4
D: .

CDR3: CASSPRWEQYF
DNA: TGTGCCAGCAGCCCGCGATGGGAGCAGTACTTC
J: TRBJ2-7
size: .
V: TRBV6-1
D: .

CDR3: CASSQVRDIRSGYNEQFF
DNA: TGCGCCAGCAGCCAAGTTAGGGACATACGGAGTGGCTACAATGAGCAGTTCTTC
J: TRBJ2-1
size: .
V: TRBV4-1
D: .

CDR3: CASSDALETGELFF
DNA: TGTGCCAGCAGTGACGCGTTGGAGACCGGGGAGCTGTTTTTT
J: TRBJ2-2
size: medium-sized
V: TRBV6-4
D: .

CDR3: CASSEPAYNEQFF
DNA: TGTGCCAGCAGTGAGCCAGCCTACAATGAGCAGTTCTTC
J: TRBJ2-1
size: few
V: TRBV6-1
D: .

CDR3: CASSMQYNEQFF
DNA: TGTGCCAGCAGTATGCAGTACAATGAGCAGTTCTTC
J: TRBJ2-1
size: .
V: TRBV2
D: .

CDR3: CASIGLAGKSEQFF
DNA: TGTGCCAGCATCGGACTAGCGGGAAAATCTGAGCAGTTCTTC
J: TRBJ2-1
size: .
V: TRBV2
D: TRBD2